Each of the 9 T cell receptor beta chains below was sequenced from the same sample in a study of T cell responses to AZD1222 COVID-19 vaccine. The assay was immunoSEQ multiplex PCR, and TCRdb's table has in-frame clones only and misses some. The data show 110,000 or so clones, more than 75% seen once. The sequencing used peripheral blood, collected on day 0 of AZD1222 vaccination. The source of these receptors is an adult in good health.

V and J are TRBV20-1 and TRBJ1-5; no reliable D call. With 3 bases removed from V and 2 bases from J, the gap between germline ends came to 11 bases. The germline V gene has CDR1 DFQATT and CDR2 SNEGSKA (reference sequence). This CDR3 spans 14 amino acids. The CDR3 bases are TGCAGTGCTAGTAAGGGTAACGGCAATCAGCCCCAGCATTTT. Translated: CSASKGNGNQPQHF.

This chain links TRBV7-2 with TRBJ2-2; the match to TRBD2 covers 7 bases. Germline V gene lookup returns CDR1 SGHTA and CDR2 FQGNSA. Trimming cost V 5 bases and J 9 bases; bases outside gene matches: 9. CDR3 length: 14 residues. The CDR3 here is CASSPGLVGRELFF. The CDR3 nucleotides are TGTGCCAGCAGCCCAGGACTAGTTGGGCGGGAGCTGTTTTTT.

The CDR3 region is CASSQLAGTYNEQFF. DNA for the CDR3: TGTGCCAGCAGTCAATTAGCGGGAACCTACAATGAGCAGTTCTTC. The genes are TRBV6-5 and TRBJ2-1, with 8 positions matching TRBD2. The CDR3 totals 15 residues. Germline loops: CDR1 MNHEY, CDR2 SVGAGI. V lost 5 bases to trimming and J lost 2 bases; unmatched junction nucleotides: 5.

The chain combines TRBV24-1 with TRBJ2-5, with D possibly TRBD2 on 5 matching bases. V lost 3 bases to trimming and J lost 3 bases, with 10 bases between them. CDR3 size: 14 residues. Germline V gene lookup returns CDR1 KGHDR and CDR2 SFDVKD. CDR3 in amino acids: CATSDPTGKETQYF. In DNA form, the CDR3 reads TGTGCCACCAGTGATCCCACGGGAAAAGAGACCCAGTACTTC.

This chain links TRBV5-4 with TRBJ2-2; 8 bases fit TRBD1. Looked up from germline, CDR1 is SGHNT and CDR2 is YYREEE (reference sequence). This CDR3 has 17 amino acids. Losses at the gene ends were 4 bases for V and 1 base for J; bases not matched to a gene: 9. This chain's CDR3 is CASSRPGQAQNTGELFF. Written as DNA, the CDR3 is TGTGCCAGCAGCCGTCCGGGACAGGCACAGAACACCGGGGAGCTGTTTTTT.

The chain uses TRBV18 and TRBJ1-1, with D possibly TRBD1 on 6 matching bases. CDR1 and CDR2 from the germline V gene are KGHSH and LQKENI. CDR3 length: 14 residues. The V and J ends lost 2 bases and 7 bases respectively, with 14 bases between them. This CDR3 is CASSPGAVGGEAFF. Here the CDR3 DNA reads TGTGCCAGCTCACCAGGGGCGGTAGGGGGTGAAGCTTTCTTT.

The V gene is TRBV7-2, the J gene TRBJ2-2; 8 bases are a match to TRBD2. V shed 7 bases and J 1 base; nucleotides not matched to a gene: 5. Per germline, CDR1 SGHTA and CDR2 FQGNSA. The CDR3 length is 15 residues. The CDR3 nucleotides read TGTGCCAGCACGTTGGGACTAGGGAACACCGGGGAGCTGTTTTTT. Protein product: CASTLGLGNTGELFF.

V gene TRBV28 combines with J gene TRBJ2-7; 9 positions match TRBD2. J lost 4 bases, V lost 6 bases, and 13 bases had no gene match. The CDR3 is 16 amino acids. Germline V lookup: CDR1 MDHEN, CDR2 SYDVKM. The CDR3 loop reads CASRGGSTSGFYEQYF. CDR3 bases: TGTGCCAGCAGGGGGGGGTCGACTAGCGGATTTTACGAGCAGTACTTC.

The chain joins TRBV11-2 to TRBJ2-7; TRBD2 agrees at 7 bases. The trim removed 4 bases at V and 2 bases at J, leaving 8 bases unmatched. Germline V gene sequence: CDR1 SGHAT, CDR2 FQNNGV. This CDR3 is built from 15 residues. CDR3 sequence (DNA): TGTGCCAGCAGCTCCCTCCCCGGACTAGCCTACGAGCAGTACTTC. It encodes CASSSLPGLAYEQYF.